This T cell receptor (beta chain) emerged from a study of blood T cell repertoires in COVID-19. About the study: COVID-19 samples, acute and convalescent, were from the United States, Italy and Spain. In each case, the material was cDNA or gDNA derived from T cells, B-cell-depleted T cells, or PBMCs.

Authors' data handling: Amplification of reference gene primers provided the estimated nucleated cell counts. Sequencing used immunoSEQ multiplex PCR; TCRdb keeps in-frame clones, though not all of them. V and J calls and clone size come straight from that table; D and trimming were deduced from the DNA. The sample contains 50,000 to 65,000 clones, roughly 90% of which appear only once. Germline CDR1 and CDR2: MGHRA and YSYEKL. V trimming: 1 base; J trimming: 5 bases; junction bases outside the gene matches: 7. CDR3 length equals 16 residues. The chain combines TRBV4-1 with TRBJ2-3, with 9 bases aligning to TRBD2. The sequencing input was peripheral blood. This receptor was obtained from a human donor in a cohort sampled during active COVID-19. CDR3 DNA sequence: TGCGCCAGCAGCCAAGGGGCTAGCGGGGTTAGAGATACGCAGTATTTT. Translated: CASSQGASGVRDTQYF.